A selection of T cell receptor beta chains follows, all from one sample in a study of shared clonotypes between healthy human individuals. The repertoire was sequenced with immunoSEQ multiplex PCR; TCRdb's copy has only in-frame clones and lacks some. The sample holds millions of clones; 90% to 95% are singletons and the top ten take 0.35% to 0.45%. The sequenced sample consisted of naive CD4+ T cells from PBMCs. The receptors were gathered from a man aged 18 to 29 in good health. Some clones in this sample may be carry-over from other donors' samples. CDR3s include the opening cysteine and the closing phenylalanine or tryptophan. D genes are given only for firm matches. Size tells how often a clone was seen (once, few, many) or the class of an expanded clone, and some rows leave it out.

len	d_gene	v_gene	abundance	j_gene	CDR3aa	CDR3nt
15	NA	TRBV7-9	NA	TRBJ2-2	CASSSQGVGAGELFF	TGTGCCAGCAGCTCCCAAGGGGTAGGAGCCGGGGAGCTGTTTTTT
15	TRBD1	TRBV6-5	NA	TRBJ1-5	CASRDDRGSNQPQHF	TGTGCCAGCAGAGATGACAGGGGAAGCAATCAGCCCCAGCATTTT
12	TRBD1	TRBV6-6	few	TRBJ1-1	CASSPQGAEAFF	TGTGCCAGCAGCCCACAGGGGGCTGAAGCTTTCTTT
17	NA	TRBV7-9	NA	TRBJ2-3	CASSLMGPQGLTDTQYF	TGTGCCAGCAGCTTAATGGGGCCCCAGGGGCTGACAGATACGCAGTATTTT
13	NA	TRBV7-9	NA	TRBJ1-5	CASSLSGFQPQHF	TGTGCCAGCAGCTTATCGGGTTTTCAGCCCCAGCATTTT
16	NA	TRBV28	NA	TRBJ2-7	CATGLVGRRLAYEQYF	TGTGCGACGGGCCTGGTGGGGCGGAGATTAGCCTACGAGCAGTACTTC
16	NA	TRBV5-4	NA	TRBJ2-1	CASSLDGVRSYNEQFF	TGTGCCAGCAGCTTGGACGGGGTCCGCTCCTACAATGAGCAGTTCTTC
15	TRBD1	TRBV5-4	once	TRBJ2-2	CASSSGTGGFGELFF	TGTGCCAGCAGCTCCGGGACAGGGGGCTTCGGGGAGCTGTTTTTT
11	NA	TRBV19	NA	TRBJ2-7	CASSGRYEQYF	TGTGCCAGTAGTGGGCGCTACGAGCAGTACTTC
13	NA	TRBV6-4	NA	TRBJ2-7	CASSGGRYYEQYF	TGTGCCAGCAGTGGGGGACGGTACTACGAGCAGTACTTC
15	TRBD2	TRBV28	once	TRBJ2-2	CASSFVAGAIGELFF	TGTGCCAGCAGTTTCGTAGCGGGAGCGATCGGGGAGCTGTTTTTT
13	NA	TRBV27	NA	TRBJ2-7	CASSIQGPFEQYF	TGTGCCAGCAGCATACAGGGTCCCTTTGAGCAGTACTTC
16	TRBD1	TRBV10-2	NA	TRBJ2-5	CASSDLRDRGIETQYF	TGCGCCAGCAGTGACCTCAGGGACAGGGGAATTGAGACCCAGTACTTC